This TCR beta chain was identified in a study of cytomegalovirus exposure and HLA in healthy donors. Points on this clone: A read error may account for a junction end that differs from germline.

The PCR employed 60 Vbeta primers together with 13 Jbeta primers. Profiled with immunoSEQ multiplex PCR; TCRdb holds only in-frame clones, not every one. This repertoire includes approximately 110,000 clones. The sample taken for sequencing was PBMCs. The receptor was isolated from a man in his forties in good health and CMV-seropositive.

This CDR3 reads CASSFYRGRSYGQYF. The DNA for the CDR3 is TGTGCCAGCAGCTTCTACAGGGGACGCTCCTACGGGCAGTACTTC. The gene calls are TRBV7-9 and TRBJ2-7, with 7 positions matching TRBD1. The CDR3 length is 15 residues. The V gene's germline CDR1 is SEHNR and CDR2 FQNEAQ (reference sequence).